These 20 T cell receptor beta chains were sequenced from one sample in a study of blood T cell repertoires in COVID-19 (dated by TCRdb to 2018 to 2021). The method was the immunoSEQ multiplex PCR assay. TCRdb took over this immuneACCESS table, retaining in-frame rearrangements with V and J assigned. Such tables are incomplete; in checked studies, under half of the missing clones stem from an unresolved V gene, and the remainder is unexplained. This sample comprises approximately 94,000 clones, 84% of them detected only once. The ten largest account for about 24% of the sample. Sequenced: peripheral blood. Every receptor here comes from a human donor in a cohort sampled during active COVID-19.

The chain combines TRBV4-3 with TRBJ1-6; D remains ambiguous. This CDR3 is built from 13 residues. Germline CDR1 LGHNA, CDR2 YSLEER. V was clipped by 0 bases and J by 8 bases, with 5 bases between them. The CDR3 reads CASSQDRDSPLHF. The CDR3 DNA sequence: TGCGCCAGCAGCCAAGATCGGGATTCACCCCTCCACTTT.

This clone was recorded once. The rearrangement joins TRBV25-1 to TRBJ2-1; 13 bases fit TRBD2. Germline CDR1 and CDR2: MGHDK and SYGVNS. Germline trimming cut 5 bases from V and 8 bases from J; bases unmatched to any gene: 12. This CDR3 spans 17 amino acids. The CDR3 nucleotides read TGTGCCAGCAGTCGGGAGGAGGGACTAGCGGGAAGGCATGAGCAGTTCTTC. Translated: CASSREEGLAGRHEQFF.

The chain couples TRBV5-1 to TRBJ2-1; 10 nucleotides line up with TRBD2. V was pared by 4 bases and J by 4 bases, with 5 bases of the junction left unmatched. Germline CDR1 SGHRS, CDR2 YFSETQ. CDR3 size: 15 residues. The CDR3 sequence is CASSDGTSVYNEQFF. CDR3 nucleotide sequence: TGCGCCAGCAGCGACGGGACTAGCGTTTACAATGAGCAGTTCTTC.

The V call is TRBV28, the J call TRBJ2-7; D is perhaps TRBD2 (5 bases). This CDR3 spans 14 amino acids. The V gene's germline CDR1 is MDHEN and CDR2 SYDVKM. V lost 2 bases, J lost 2 bases, and 10 bases lay in between. The DNA for the CDR3 is TGTGCCAGCAGTTTACGTCCGGGGACCTACGAGCAGTACTTC. Amino acid sequence: CASSLRPGTYEQYF.

V usage is TRBV9 and J usage is TRBJ2-1; D ambiguous. V lost 1 base and J 13 bases, leaving 18 bases between the germline ends. Germline V lookup: CDR1 SGDLS, CDR2 YYNGEE. The CDR3 length is 14 residues. The CDR3 DNA reads TGTGCCAGCAGCGTAAGCGTCCTTAACCCTTCTCAGTTCTTC. This sequence encodes CASSVSVLNPSQFF.

The chain couples TRBV4-1 to TRBJ2-1, with a tentative D call TRBD1 (5 bases). V was pared by 0 bases and J by 3 bases, with 9 bases between. Germline lookup yields CDR1 MGHRA and CDR2 YSYEKL. This CDR3 region has 15 residues. The CDR3 nucleotides read TGCGCCAGCAGCCAAGATAGGACACTCTACAATGAGCAGTTCTTC. Amino acids: CASSQDRTLYNEQFF.

This clone was detected only a few times. The V and J genes are TRBV13 and TRBJ2-1; 9 bases line up with TRBD2. The CDR3 is 16 amino acids. V shed 0 bases, J shed 6 bases, and the junction held 6 bases outside the gene matches. CDR1 and CDR2 from the germline V gene are PRHDT and FYEKMQ (reference sequence). The CDR3 protein is CASSLGLAGPFNEQFF. The DNA of the CDR3 is TGTGCCAGCAGCTTAGGGCTAGCGGGGCCGTTCAATGAGCAGTTCTTC.

The chain has TRBV20-1 and TRBJ1-2, with no clear D. The CDR3 contains 11 residues. Germline V gene data show CDR1 as DFQATT and CDR2 as SNEGSKA (reference sequence). V was shortened by 3 bases and J by 8 bases, with 10 bases between the two germline ends. The CDR3 sequence: CSARREYGYTF. The DNA for the CDR3 is TGCAGTGCTAGGAGGGAGTACGGCTACACCTTC.

A single count supports this clone. As DNA, the CDR3 is TGTGCCAGCAGCCCAGGGACAGGGTGGGGCTATGGCTACACCTTC. Amino acids: CASSPGTGWGYGYTF. J is TRBJ1-2 and V is TRBV7-2; TRBD1 agrees at 9 bases. The V segment lost 5 bases and the J segment 4 bases; nucleotides outside the gene matches: 8. The CDR3 spans 15 residues. The V gene's germline CDR1 is SGHTA and CDR2 FQGNSA. Full variable domain (rest looked up from reference TRBV7-2 and TRBJ1-2): GAGVSQSPSNKVTEKGKDVELRCDPISGHTALYWYRQSLGQGLEFLIYFQGNSAPDKSGLPSDRFSAERTGGSVSTLTIQRTQQEDSAVYLCASSPGTGWGYGYTFGSGTRLTVV.

This chain joins TRBV9 and TRBJ2-2; D is possibly TRBD1 (6 bases). Germline V lookup: CDR1 SGDLS, CDR2 YYNGEE. V was cut by 4 bases and J by 1 base, with 14 bases left in between. There are 16 residues in the CDR3. The CDR3: CASSKNRQVNTGELFF. CDR3 nucleotides: TGTGCCAGCAGCAAAAATAGACAGGTGAACACCGGGGAGCTGTTTTTT. Drawing the rest from reference TRBV9 and TRBJ2-2, the complete variable domain is DSGVTQTPKHLITATGQRVTLRCSPRSGDLSVYWYQQSLDQGLQFLIQYYNGEERAKGNILERFSAQQFPDLHSELNLSSLELGDSALYFCASSKNRQVNTGELFFGEGSRLTVL.

The rearrangement uses TRBV7-3 and TRBJ2-2; possible D gene TRBD1, 5 bases. Deletions cut 0 bases from V and 1 base from J, with 6 bases between. The CDR3 length is 15 residues. Germline V gives CDR1 SGHTA, CDR2 FQGTGA. The CDR3 DNA reads as TGTGCCAGCAGCTTAACAACAGGGAACACCGGGGAGCTGTTTTTT. It encodes CASSLTTGNTGELFF.

The chain carries TRBV27 and TRBJ2-7; 8 nucleotides line up with TRBD2. V shed 2 bases, J shed 6 bases, and the junction held 9 bases outside the gene matches. The CDR3 is 15 amino acids. Looked up from germline, CDR1 is MNHEY and CDR2 is SMNVEV (reference sequence). The CDR3 region is CASSLTGTRAGEQYF. DNA of the CDR3: TGTGCCAGCAGTTTAACCGGGACTAGGGCTGGCGAGCAGTACTTC.

The chain is built from TRBV6-4 and TRBJ2-6; 10 bases map to TRBD1. V lost 3 bases, J lost 0 bases, and 5 bases stayed unmatched. Germline CDR1 and CDR2: MRHNA and SNTAGT. This CDR3 spans 18 amino acids. This CDR3 is CASSEVGTGVSGANVLTF. DNA for the CDR3: TGTGCCAGCAGTGAAGTCGGGACAGGGGTCTCTGGGGCCAACGTCCTGACTTTC.

The chain uses TRBV28 and TRBJ1-5; TRBD1 is a possible D gene (6 bases). V gave up 3 bases and J gave up 0 bases, with 18 bases separating them. Looked up from germline, CDR1 is MDHEN and CDR2 is SYDVKM. The CDR3 extends over 18 amino acids. The CDR3 protein is CASSFSAVGGYSNQPQHF. The CDR3 region has the DNA TGTGCCAGCAGTTTTTCGGCGGTTGGGGGCTATAGCAATCAGCCCCAGCATTTT.

The rearrangement links TRBV2 to TRBJ1-2; 7 bases fit TRBD1. The germline V gene encodes CDR1 SNHLY and CDR2 FYNNEI. This CDR3 comprises 15 residues. With V trimmed by 0 bases and J by 4 bases, 5 bases remained unmatched. The CDR3 sequence: CASSEAQGRGYGYTF. The CDR3 region has the DNA TGTGCCAGCAGTGAAGCACAGGGGCGCGGCTATGGCTACACCTTC.

CDR3 amino acids: CASSVGSGGVWEQYF. In nucleotides, the CDR3 is TGTGCCAGCAGCGTAGGGTCAGGGGGCGTGTGGGAGCAGTACTTC. The V gene is TRBV9, the J gene TRBJ2-7; 8 bases line up with TRBD1. The CDR3 covers 15 residues. Losses at the gene ends were 0 bases for V and 7 bases for J; bases not matched to a gene: 9. Germline lookup yields CDR1 SGDLS and CDR2 YYNGEE.

The chain employs TRBV19 and TRBJ2-1, with D perhaps matching TRBD1 (6 bases). The CDR3 length is 15 residues. Trimming removed 6 bases from V and 7 bases from J, with 19 bases in between. Germline V CDR1 and CDR2: LNHDA, SQIVND (reference sequence). The CDR3, as DNA: TGTGCCAGTAGACCTACGACAGGCCTTGGGAATGAGCAGTTCTTC. It translates to CASRPTTGLGNEQFF.

The gene calls are TRBV4-1 and TRBJ1-6, with no clear D. The CDR3 length is 15 residues. Trimming took off 3 bases at V and 9 bases at J, with 15 bases between the two ends. The V gene's germline CDR1 is MGHRA and CDR2 YSYEKL. CDR3: CASSQEYIRSSPLHF. Here the CDR3 DNA reads TGCGCCAGCAGCCAGGAGTACATTCGGAGTTCACCCCTCCACTTT.

The rearrangement joins TRBV13 to TRBJ1-2; tentatively, D is TRBD1 (5 bases). The CDR3 is 14 residues long. Germline CDR1 and CDR2: PRHDT and FYEKMQ (reference sequence). V shed 6 bases and J shed 7 bases, with 18 bases lying between them. The CDR3, as DNA: TGTGCCAGCAGACCCAGGGCAGTATTAGTTGGCTACACCTTC. It specifies CASRPRAVLVGYTF.

The chain joins TRBV5-5 to TRBJ2-5, with 12 nucleotides matching TRBD2. The CDR3 sequence is 17 residues long. The V gene's germline CDR1 is SGHKS and CDR2 YYEKEE (reference sequence). The ends lost 4 bases at V and 5 bases at J; junction bases unmatched: 12. The CDR3 region is CASSSMVPSGRGETQYF. CDR3 DNA: TGTGCCAGCAGCAGCATGGTTCCTAGCGGGAGGGGGGAGACCCAGTACTTC. The variable domain in full, with the rest retrieved from reference TRBV5-5 and TRBJ2-5, is DAGVTQSPTHLIKTRGQQVTLRCSPISGHKSVSWYQQVLGQGPQFIFQYYEKEERGRGNFPDRFSARQFPNYSSELNVNALLLGDSALYLCASSSMVPSGRGETQYFGPGTRLLVL.